These T cell receptor beta chains were read from a single sample in a study of vaccination effects on CD4 cells after COVID-19. Produced via immunoSEQ multiplex PCR; TCRdb's table is partial and in-frame only. The sample lists roughly 24,000 clones, around 76% occurring once. Their antigens remain unidentified. Material: CD4+ T cells from PBMCs cultured with SARS-CoV-2 spike peptides, obtained before COVID-19 vaccination. The source of these receptors is a human donor who had a prior SARS-CoV-2 infection. The CDR3 runs from the conserved cysteine through the conserved F or W. A D gene is named only where the DNA matches it firmly. The size entry is marked missing in some rows and otherwise reads once, few, many or a size class.

CDR3nt	CDR3aa	j_gene	v_gene	d_gene	abundance
TGTGCCAGCAGCGTGGGGGACGAGCAGTACTTC	CASSVGDEQYF	TRBJ2-7	TRBV5-6	-	-
TGTGCCAGCAGCTTAGAAGGGGGGAATTCACCCCTCCACTTT	CASSLEGGNSPLHF	TRBJ1-6	TRBV7-9	-	few
TGTGCCAGCGGGATGGGGCGGAACACCGGGGAGCTGTTTTTT	CASGMGRNTGELFF	TRBJ2-2	TRBV11-2	-	-
TGTGCCAGTAGTAAACCCCGGACAGGGGTAAATGAAAAACTGTTTTTT	CASSKPRTGVNEKLFF	TRBJ1-4	TRBV19	TRBD1	-
TGTGCCAGCAGCCGGAACGGGAACATTCAGTACTTC	CASSRNGNIQYF	TRBJ2-4	TRBV3-1/TRBV3-2	-	-
TGTGCCAACCCTCCGGGGCCCCCGAACACCGGGGAGCTGTTTTTT	CANPPGPPNTGELFF	TRBJ2-2	TRBV11-3	-	-
TGTGCCACCAGTGATATGAGGCTCGGGCCGTACAATGAGCAGTTCTTC	CATSDMRLGPYNEQFF	TRBJ2-1	TRBV24-1	-	-
TGTGCCAGCAGCCCTCTCTCTAGCGGCCCCCAAGAGACCCAGTACTTC	CASSPLSSGPQETQYF	TRBJ2-5	TRBV7-2	TRBD2	-
TGTGCCAGCTCACCGACCGTCTTTGAGCAGTTCTTC	CASSPTVFEQFF	TRBJ2-1	TRBV18	-	-
TGTGCCAGCAGAGATGGGACAGGGGAAAACATTCAGTACTTC	CASRDGTGENIQYF	TRBJ2-4	TRBV5-5	TRBD1	-
TGTGCCAGCAGCTGGGCGGCAACTAATGAAAAACTGTTTTTT	CASSWAATNEKLFF	TRBJ1-4	TRBV2	-	-
TGTGCCAGCAGGGCAGGTGGGGATCAGCCCCAGCATTTT	CASRAGGDQPQHF	TRBJ1-5	TRBV28	-	once
TGTGCCAGCAGGCCAGGCGGAGAAGAGACCCAGTACTTC	CASRPGGEETQYF	TRBJ2-5	TRBV11-3	-	-
TGCGCCAGCAAAGGGAGCGATAATTCACCCCTCCACTTT	CASKGSDNSPLHF	TRBJ1-6	TRBV5-1	-	-
TGTGCCAGCAGTTTGTCAGATACGCAGTATTTT	CASSLSDTQYF	TRBJ2-3	TRBV12-3/TRBV12-4	-	-
TGTGCCAGCAGTGAAAGGGGGATCCAGTACTTC	CASSERGIQYF	TRBJ2-4	TRBV2	-	-
TGTGCCAGCAGCTCTGCCCGTTTGGAGGAGACCCAGTACTTC	CASSSARLEETQYF	TRBJ2-5	TRBV11-3	-	-
TGTGCCACCAGCAGGGTCCACGCCCTGGGAGATACGCAGTATTTT	CATSRVHALGDTQYF	TRBJ2-3	TRBV15	-	-
TGCGCCAGCAGCTTTCTCGGGAGAACCGCCGAGCAGTACTTC	CASSFLGRTAEQYF	TRBJ2-7	TRBV5-1	-	-
TGCGCCAGCAGCCCCTCTCCTCTAAGTAAGCGGGAGGGCAATGGTGAGCAGTTCTTC	CASSPSPLSKREGNGEQFF	TRBJ2-1	TRBV4-1	TRBD2	few
TGTGCCAGCAGCTCGACGGGACTAGGGGGGGAGACCCAGTACTTC	CASSSTGLGGETQYF	TRBJ2-5	TRBV5-4	TRBD2	-
TGTGCCAGCAGCCTGGGGGGGGTACGGTACTTC	CASSLGGVRYF	TRBJ2-7	TRBV5-4	TRBD2	-
TGCAGCGCCGATTCACTTGTCAAGGGTGAGCAGTTCTTC	CSADSLVKGEQFF	TRBJ2-1	TRBV29-1	-	-
TGTGCCAGCTCACCACCAGCGGGGCAAGGTGAAAAACTGTTTTTT	CASSPPAGQGEKLFF	TRBJ1-4	TRBV18	-	-